Described below is a single T cell receptor beta chain sequence and its context. The target antigen is unknown. These data belong to a study of a mutant IDH1 vaccine in newly diagnosed glioma. For the study at large: Patients, over weeks 1, 3, 5, 7, 11, 15, 19 and 23, received a total of eight vaccinations. It was radiotherapy, temozolomide, or both that patients received previously, with most receiving both.

Sequenced by immunoSEQ multiplex PCR; TCRdb stores in-frame clones only, minus some. Of 45,000 to 60,000 clones in the sample, over 75% are singletons; the top ten hold around 4.9%. Sample time point: week 5, during vaccination. Alongside topical imiquimod, each dose of vaccine comprised 300 ug of mutant IDH1 20-mer peptide. Material: PBMCs, obtained from a glioma patient whose treatment included an IDH1 peptide vaccine. This sequence originates from a man aged 50-59 years with glioma.

The CDR3 DNA reads as TGCAGCGTTGCCAGGGGGCAGACAGATACGCAGTATTTT. Its translation: CSVARGQTDTQYF. This chain connects TRBV29-1 to TRBJ2-3; 8 positions agree with TRBD1. With V trimmed by 4 bases and J by 3 bases, 3 bases remained unmatched. This CDR3 is 13 amino acids long. Germline V CDR1 and CDR2: SQVTM, ANQGSEA.